This is a list of T cell receptor beta chains from one sample in a study of CD8 T cells in ankylosing spondylitis. TCRdb reanalysed the 5' RACE reads using MiXCR and keeps one entry per CDR3 protein. Of about 800,000 distinct CDR3 sequences listed, approximately 10% were seen once; the top ten hold approximately 0.51%. The sequenced sample consisted of blood, either unsorted or a sorted T cell fraction (not recorded which). These TCRs come from a male donor with ankylosing spondylitis. Both conserved end residues are part of each CDR3. A D gene is named only where the DNA matches it firmly. Some rows have no size entry. The others give once, few or many, or a class for an expanded clone.

D,J,length,V,size,CDR3,DNA
-,TRBJ2-7,11,TRBV20-1,-,CSFAGTYEQYF,TGCAGTTTTGCGGGGACCTACGAGCAGTACTTC
-,TRBJ2-1,14,TRBV5-1,few,CASSGFAFYNEQFF,TGCGCCAGCTCAGGTTTCGCATTTTACAATGAGCAGTTCTTC
-,TRBJ2-7,15,TRBV5-5,-,CASSLGVRVTYEQYF,TGTGCCAGCAGCTTGGGTGTGCGGGTGACCTACGAGCAGTACTTC
-,TRBJ1-6,11,TRBV6-5,-,CATADGSRPHF,TGTGCCACCGCGGACGGCTCTCGTCCCCACTTT
-,TRBJ2-1,16,TRBV5-1,-,CASSSVSGTAYNEQFF,TGCGCCAGCAGCTCCGTTTCGGGGACGGCCTACAATGAGCAGTTCTTC
TRBD1,TRBJ2-7,14,TRBV7-2,-,CASTLGQASYEQYF,TGTGCCAGCACCCTAGGACAGGCCTCCTACGAGCAGTACTTC
-,TRBJ1-2,14,TRBV5-1,many,CASSLAISYYGYTF,TGCGCCAGCAGCTTGGCGATCTCCTACTATGGCTACACCTTC
-,TRBJ2-1,13,TRBV7-2,few,CASSDTIYNEQFF,TGTGCCAGTAGCGATACTATCTACAATGAGCAGTTCTTC
-,TRBJ1-5,12,TRBV28,-,CASTVSDQPQHF,TGTGCCAGCACGGTGTCTGATCAGCCCCAGCATTTT
-,TRBJ2-7,15,TRBV6-1,-,CASSRGRQGRYEQYF,TGTGCCAGCTCCCGAGGGAGGCAGGGAAGGTACGAGCAGTACTTC
TRBD2,TRBJ2-3,15,TRBV20-1,-,CSARSSGTGTDTQYF,TGCAGTGCTAGATCGAGCGGGACCGGCACAGATACGCAGTATTTT
TRBD1,TRBJ1-5,14,TRBV28,-,CASRVTGRYGPQHF,TGTGCCAGCAGGGTGACAGGGCGGTATGGGCCCCAGCATTTT
-,TRBJ1-4,15,TRBV5-1,many,CASSLVGGGNEKLFF,TGCGCCAGCAGCTTGGTCGGGGGCGGTAATGAAAAACTGTTTTTT
-,TRBJ1-2,14,TRBV7-2,few,CASSLSRDFYGYTF,TGTGCCAGCAGCCTTTCCAGGGATTTCTATGGCTACACCTTC
-,TRBJ1-4,15,TRBV20-1,many,CSARDLGARGEKLFF,TGCAGTGCTAGAGATCTGGGGGCGCGAGGTGAAAAACTGTTTTTT
-,TRBJ1-2,14,TRBV20-1,-,CSAPKEGANYGYTF,TGCAGTGCCCCAAAGGAAGGGGCTAACTATGGCTACACCTTC
TRBD1,TRBJ1-2,13,TRBV20-1,few,CSAKQGERYGYTF,TGCAGTGCAAAACAGGGGGAACGTTATGGCTACACCTTC
-,TRBJ2-7,14,TRBV12-3/TRBV12-4,few,CASSWYAGKYEQYF,TGTGCCAGCAGTTGGTATGCAGGAAAATACGAGCAGTACTTC
-,TRBJ1-2,11,TRBV20-1,many,CSASEGVGYTF,TGCAGTGCTAGCGAAGGAGTGGGCTACACCTTC
-,TRBJ1-4,15,TRBV7-9,-,CASSTWDWSNEKLFF,TGTGCCAGCAGCACCTGGGACTGGAGTAATGAAAAACTGTTTTTT
-,TRBJ1-1,15,TRBV28,many,CASSSPGLSNTEAFF,TGTGCCAGCAGTTCGCCAGGGTTATCGAACACTGAAGCTTTCTTT
-,TRBJ2-1,15,TRBV12-3/TRBV12-4,many,CASRPPGQGYNEQFF,TGTGCCAGCAGACCCCCGGGACAAGGATACAATGAGCAGTTCTTC
TRBD1,TRBJ1-4,15,TRBV7-2,many,CASSLVRQGNEKLFF,TGTGCCAGCAGCTTGGTTCGACAGGGGAATGAAAAACTGTTTTTT
TRBD1,TRBJ1-4,14,TRBV27,few,CASSQDRLYEKLFF,TGTGCCAGCAGTCAGGACAGGTTGTACGAAAAACTGTTTTTT
-,TRBJ2-3,13,TRBV5-1,-,CASSSFSTDTQYF,TGTGCCAGCAGTTCATTTAGCACAGATACGCAGTATTTT
TRBD1,TRBJ1-1,14,TRBV28,-,CASSSQGVKTEAFF,TGTGCCAGCAGCTCCCAGGGGGTCAAGACTGAAGCTTTCTTT
-,TRBJ1-2,12,TRBV29-1,-,CSVRWAWRGYTF,TGCAGCGTTAGGTGGGCCTGGCGAGGCTACACCTTC
TRBD2,TRBJ2-5,13,TRBV18,few,CASSTGLAETQYF,TGTGCCAGCTCCACTGGACTAGCGGAGACCCAGTACTTC
-,TRBJ2-1,13,TRBV20-1,many,CSVEWQGYNEQFF,TGCAGTGTTGAGTGGCAGGGGTACAATGAGCAGTTCTTC
-,TRBJ2-3,14,TRBV6-1,-,CASRPNVERDTQYF,TGTGCCAGCCGACCTAACGTTGAGCGAGATACGCAGTATTTT
-,TRBJ2-5,15,TRBV12-3/TRBV12-4,many,CASSPSPQGRETQYF,TGTGCCAGCAGTCCTAGCCCCCAGGGTAGAGAGACCCAGTACTTC
TRBD1,TRBJ2-7,14,TRBV24-1,few,CATSRGTGEREQYF,TGTGCCACCTCAAGAGGGACAGGGGAAAGGGAGCAGTACTTC
-,TRBJ1-1,14,TRBV10-3,many,CAISEQLMNTEAFF,TGTGCCATCAGTGAACAGCTTATGAACACTGAAGCTTTCTTT
TRBD2,TRBJ2-5,16,TRBV5-1,-,CASSYSRTSGEETQYF,TGCGCCAGCAGCTATTCCCGGACTAGCGGGGAAGAGACCCAGTACTTC
-,TRBJ2-7,12,TRBV20-1,few,CSARRDFYEQYF,TGCAGTGCCCGCCGGGACTTCTACGAGCAGTACTTC
-,TRBJ2-3,15,TRBV7-2,few,CASSIRDPSTDTQYF,TGTGCCAGCAGCATCCGGGACCCTAGCACAGATACGCAGTATTTT
-,TRBJ2-7,15,TRBV5-1,few,CASSLAGHNTYEQYF,TGCGCCAGCAGCTTAGCAGGTCACAACACCTACGAGCAGTACTTC
-,TRBJ2-2,16,TRBV7-3,-,CASSPGGAKNTGELFF,TGTGCCAGCAGCCCAGGGGGGGCAAAGAACACCGGGGAGCTGTTTTTT
-,TRBJ1-2,14,TRBV5-1,many,CASSSFGGRDGYTF,TGCGCCAGCAGCTCCTTCGGGGGCAGGGATGGCTACACCTTC
-,TRBJ1-1,16,TRBV12-3/TRBV12-4,many,CASSRRGARANTEAFF,TGTGCCAGCAGCCGACGGGGGGCGAGAGCTAACACTGAAGCTTTCTTT
-,TRBJ2-7,12,TRBV6-5,many,CASSYTGYEQYF,TGTGCCAGCAGTTACACGGGGTACGAGCAGTACTTC
-,TRBJ1-4,14,TRBV18,many,CASSPRSGDEKLFF,TGTGCCAGCTCACCACGCTCAGGGGATGAAAAACTGTTTTTT
-,TRBJ1-1,15,TRBV5-1,many,CASSVVGGAGTEAFF,TGCGCCAGCAGCGTGGTAGGCGGGGCAGGAACTGAAGCTTTCTTT
-,TRBJ2-1,13,TRBV18,-,CASSPTGDNEQFF,TGTGCCAGCTCACCGACGGGGGACAATGAGCAGTTCTTC
TRBD1,TRBJ1-4,17,TRBV5-6,-,CASSSFNRGATNEKLFF,TGTGCCAGCAGCTCCTTCAACAGGGGGGCAACTAATGAAAAACTGTTTTTT